The clone carrying this TCR beta chain turned up a few times. Its antigen remains unknown. TCRdb ran MiXCR on the 5' RACE reads and lists one entry per CDR3 protein. The data contain about 84,000 distinct CDR3 sequences, approximately 15% of them seen just once; the ten biggest clones take up roughly 30%. The record originates from a study of T-cell memory formation after mild COVID-19. Study context: Largely, TCR clusters stayed within a single donor. Study-wide results and limits: SARS-CoV-2 specificity of second-wave clones peaking day 37 was unconfirmed. The appearance of some responding clones in pre-infection memory suggested that cross-reactive memory joined. Chiefly within CM and EM were the contracting CD4+ clones; CD8+ ones were within EMRA.

Germline V lookup: CDR1 MGHRA, CDR2 YSYEKL. V shed 1 base and J shed 2 bases, with 12 bases lying between them. This CDR3 region has 15 residues. This sequence was found in an adult woman who had mild COVID-19 (a few samples of this study predate the infection). Cell type and time point are not known. Sequencing was done on a sample of PBMCs or a T cell subset sorted from them (not recorded which). The chain carries TRBV4-1 and TRBJ2-7; D gene ambiguous. The CDR3 nucleotides are TGCGCCAGCAGCCAAGTTGTCACAGCAACCTACGAGCAGTACTTC. Translating gives CASSQVVTATYEQYF.